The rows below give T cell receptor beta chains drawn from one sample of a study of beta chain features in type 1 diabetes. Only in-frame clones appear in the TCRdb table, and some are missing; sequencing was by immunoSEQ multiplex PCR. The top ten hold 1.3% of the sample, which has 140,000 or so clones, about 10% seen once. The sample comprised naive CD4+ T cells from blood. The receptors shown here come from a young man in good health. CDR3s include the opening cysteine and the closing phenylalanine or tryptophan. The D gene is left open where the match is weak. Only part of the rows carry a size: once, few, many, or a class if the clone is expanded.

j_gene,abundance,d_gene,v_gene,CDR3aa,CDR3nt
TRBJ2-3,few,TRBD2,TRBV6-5,CASSYERGGGDTQYF,TGTGCCAGCAGTTACGAGCGGGGCGGGGGAGATACGCAGTATTTT
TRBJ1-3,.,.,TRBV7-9,CASSLEQVNTIYF,TGTGCCAGCAGCTTAGAGCAGGTCAACACCATATATTTT
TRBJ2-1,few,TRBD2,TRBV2,CASSRTSGEYNEQFF,TGTGCCAGCAGCCGGACTAGCGGGGAGTACAATGAGCAGTTCTTC
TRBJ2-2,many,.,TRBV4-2,CASSQEAGANTGELFF,TGTGCCAGCAGCCAAGAAGCGGGTGCGAACACCGGGGAGCTGTTTTTT
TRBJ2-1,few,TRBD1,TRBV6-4,CASREQQGAGSEQFF,TGTGCCAGCAGAGAACAACAGGGGGCGGGTAGTGAGCAGTTCTTC
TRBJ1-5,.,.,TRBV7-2,CASSSGEYSNQPQHF,TGTGCCAGCAGCTCCGGGGAGTATAGCAATCAGCCCCAGCATTTT
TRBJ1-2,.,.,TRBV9,CASSPDSNYGYTF,TGTGCCAGCAGCCCGGACAGTAACTATGGCTACACCTTC
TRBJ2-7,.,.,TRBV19,CASSIGLHYEQYF,TGTGCCAGTAGTATAGGACTACACTACGAGCAGTACTTC
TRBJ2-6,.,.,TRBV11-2,CASSSSSGANVLTF,TGTGCCAGCAGCTCTAGCTCTGGGGCCAACGTCCTGACTTTC
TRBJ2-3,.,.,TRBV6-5,CASSSGGSGDTQYF,TGTGCCAGCAGTTCCGGGGGAAGCGGAGATACGCAGTATTTT
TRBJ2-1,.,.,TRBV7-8,CASSLEGGAPYNEQFF,TGTGCCAGCAGCTTAGAAGGTGGAGCTCCCTACAATGAGCAGTTCTTC
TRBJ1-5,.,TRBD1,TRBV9,CASSLDRGNQPQHF,TGTGCCAGCAGCCTGGACAGGGGCAATCAGCCCCAGCATTTT
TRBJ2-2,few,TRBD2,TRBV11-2,CASSFWGGVTGELFF,TGTGCCAGCAGCTTTTGGGGGGGGGTCACCGGGGAGCTGTTTTTT
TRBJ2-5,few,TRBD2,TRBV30,CAWSAAGGLETQYF,TGTGCCTGGAGTGCAGCGGGGGGGCTGGAGACCCAGTACTTC
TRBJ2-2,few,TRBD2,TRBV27,CASSLGSGGGAPGELFF,TGTGCCAGCAGTTTGGGGTCTGGCGGGGGGGCTCCCGGGGAGCTGTTTTTT
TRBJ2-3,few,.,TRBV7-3,CASSPSRIADTQYF,TGTGCCAGCAGCCCATCGAGAATAGCAGATACGCAGTATTTT
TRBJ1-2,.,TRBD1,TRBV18,CASSPPDRGGDGYTF,TGTGCCAGCTCACCACCGGACAGGGGAGGCGATGGCTACACCTTC
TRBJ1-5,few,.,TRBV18,CASSVQGQPQHF,TGTGCCAGCTCAGTACAGGGCCAGCCCCAGCATTTT
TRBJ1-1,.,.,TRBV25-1,CASGVTGGTEAFF,TGTGCCAGCGGCGTGACGGGCGGGACTGAAGCTTTCTTT
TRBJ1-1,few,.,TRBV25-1,CASRRDEGTEAFF,TGTGCCAGCCGGCGGGACGAGGGAACTGAAGCTTTCTTT
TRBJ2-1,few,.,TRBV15,CATSRDMTAYNEQFF,TGTGCCACCAGCAGAGATATGACAGCCTACAATGAGCAGTTCTTC
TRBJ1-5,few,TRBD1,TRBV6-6,CASSFRQGNQPQHF,TGTGCCAGCAGTTTCAGACAGGGGAATCAGCCCCAGCATTTT
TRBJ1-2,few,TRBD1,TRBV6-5,CASTRTGPYGYTF,TGTGCCAGCACCCGGACAGGGCCCTATGGCTACACCTTC